The T cell receptor beta chain under discussion was sequenced for a study of blood T cell repertoires in COVID-19. Study-wide background: Samples came from the United States, Italy and Spain, spanning acute and convalescent COVID-19. Sources were T cells, B-cell-depleted T cells, or PBMCs; the material itself was cDNA or gDNA.

In the original workflow: Cell counts per sample came from amplifying reference gene primers. Only in-frame clones appear in the TCRdb table, and some are missing; sequencing was by immunoSEQ multiplex PCR. Clone size and the V and J calls come from that table; the DNA yielded D and trimming. This sample yields about 100,000 clones, of which 70% to 80% are seen a single time; about a quarter belongs to the top ten. Relative to its sample, this clone is medium-sized (0.01 to 0.1%). This sequence was found in a human donor in a cohort sampled during active COVID-19. The sample consisted of peripheral blood.

The CDR3 protein is CASSLSGQGLGGYTF. CDR3 coding DNA: TGTGCCAGTAGTCTATCGGGACAGGGCTTAGGCGGCTACACCTTC. The chain uses TRBV19 and TRBJ1-2; 9 bases match TRBD1. The CDR3 has 15 amino acids. Trimming removed 5 bases from V and 8 bases from J; junction bases left unmatched: 12. CDR1 and CDR2 (germline): LNHDA, SQIVND (reference sequence).